These 9 T cell receptor beta chains were all obtained from the same sample, sequenced in a study of shared clonotypes between healthy human individuals. Data came from immunoSEQ multiplex PCR; TCRdb stores just in-frame clones and leaves some out. The sample yields 2.3 million or so clones, more than 85% seen once. The sample was naive CD4+ T cells from PBMCs. The sample's subset: CD45RA+ positively selected. Receptors were obtained from a man younger than 30 in good health. Some clones in this sample may be carry-over from other donors' samples.

V usage is TRBV27 and J usage is TRBJ2-1; D remains unclear. The CDR3 spans 16 residues. CDR1 is MNHEY, CDR2 SMNVEV, per germline (reference sequence). V lost 6 bases, J lost 1 base, and 16 bases lay in between. The CDR3 is CASRASPVSSYNEQFF. CDR3 DNA: TGTGCCAGCAGAGCTAGTCCAGTCAGTTCCTACAATGAGCAGTTCTTC.

The genes are TRBV29-1 and TRBJ2-3, with 8 bases matching TRBD2. Germline V lookup: CDR1 SQVTM, CDR2 ANQGSEA. The V and J ends lost 3 bases and 2 bases, in that order; junction bases with no gene match: 13. There are 17 residues in the CDR3. In nucleotides, the CDR3 is TGCAGCGTTGATAGTCTGTGGCGCGGGGGGAACACAGATACGCAGTATTTT. Translating it yields CSVDSLWRGGNTDTQYF.

This clone has just one count. The J gene is TRBJ2-6, the V gene TRBV7-3; a possible D gene is TRBD1 (6 bases). The CDR3 covers 16 residues. Looked up from germline, CDR1 is SGHTA and CDR2 is FQGTGA. Trimming cost V 0 bases and J 4 bases, with 10 bases left between them. Here the CDR3 DNA reads TGTGCCAGCAGCTTAACTCCAGGGGCCGGGGCCAACGTCCTGACTTTC. It encodes CASSLTPGAGANVLTF.

The chain combines TRBV28 with TRBJ2-3; D not certain. V was pared by 6 bases and J by 4 bases, with 8 bases between. The CDR3 totals 12 residues. Looked up from germline, CDR1 is MDHEN and CDR2 is SYDVKM. The CDR3 region is CASSPGADTQYF. The CDR3 DNA reads as TGTGCCAGCAGCCCCGGTGCAGATACGCAGTATTTT. Full variable domain (remainder filled in from reference TRBV28 and TRBJ2-3): DVKVTQSSRYLVKRTGEKVFLECVQDMDHENMFWYRQDPGLGLRLIYFSYDVKMKEKGDIPEGYSVSREKKERFSLILESASTNQTSMYLCASSPGADTQYFGPGTRLTVL.

The V gene is TRBV7-2, the J gene TRBJ1-2; 7 bases match TRBD1. The CDR3 contains 15 residues. The trim removed 1 base at V and 7 bases at J, leaving 9 bases unmatched. Germline CDR1 SGHTA, CDR2 FQGNSA. The CDR3 DNA reads as TGTGCCAGCAGCTTAGACCGCCCAGGGGGTCTTGGCTACACCTTC. Amino acids: CASSLDRPGGLGYTF.

This chain joins TRBV6-6 and TRBJ2-7, with D perhaps being TRBD1 or TRBD2 (6 bases each). Germline values: CDR1 MNHNY, CDR2 SVGAGI (reference sequence). Trimming took 7 bases from V and 6 from J, leaving 16 bases between them. This CDR3 spans 13 amino acids. CDR3 DNA sequence: TGTGCCAGCAATTGGTACGGGGGCGGCGAGCAGTACTTC. This sequence encodes CASNWYGGGEQYF.

The chain links TRBV6-5 to TRBJ2-2, with TRBD2 identical over 13 bases. CDR3 length: 15 amino acids. V lost 7 bases and J lost 8; bases outside the gene matches: 7. Germline V lookup: CDR1 MNHEY, CDR2 SVGAGI. As DNA, the CDR3 is TGTGCCAGCAAACTAGCGGGAGGGCTATTGGGGGAGCTGTTTTTT. Its translation is CASKLAGGLLGELFF.

This clone was seen just once. The V and J genes are TRBV6-6 and TRBJ2-7; the D gene is possibly TRBD2 (5 bases). Trimming removed 2 bases from V and 4 bases from J, with 12 bases in between. This CDR3 spans 14 amino acids. The germline V gene encodes CDR1 MNHNY and CDR2 SVGAGI (reference sequence). CDR3 amino acids: CASSYRTDWYEQYF. The CDR3 nucleotides are TGTGCCAGCAGTTACAGGACTGACTGGTACGAGCAGTACTTC.

V usage is TRBV29-1 and J usage is TRBJ2-1; tentatively, D is TRBD2 (6 bases). Germline CDR1 and CDR2: SQVTM and ANQGSEA. CDR3 size: 17 residues. The ends were cut back, 3 bases at V and 1 base at J, with 19 bases in the middle. The CDR3: CSVDSRGGLGSYNEQFF. The CDR3 DNA follows: TGCAGCGTTGATAGTAGGGGAGGCCTCGGGTCCTACAATGAGCAGTTCTTC.